This T cell receptor (beta chain) appears in the sequencing data of a study of T cell repertoires in cytomegalovirus infection. Study-wide context: Public TCR beta signatures marked donors with CMV infection and the matching HLA. Study-wide results and caveats: CMV-specific TCR beta clonotypes restricted by HLA-C dominated the ex vivo response.

From germline, CDR1 is SGHNT and CDR2 YYREEE (reference sequence). CDR3 length equals 17 residues. The V and J ends lost 3 bases and 0 bases respectively, with 13 bases between them. TCRdb fed the reads into MiXCR, producing one record per CDR3 protein. Of around 230,000 distinct CDR3 sequences detected, 6.5% appear once; the ten largest clones hold less than 7.5%. There are many counts of this clonotype. Antigen specificity is unknown. Sequencing input: PBMCs. The TCR was taken from a human donor in good health (CMV status not recorded). Some clones in this sample may be carry-over from other donors' samples. The V gene is TRBV5-4, the J gene TRBJ2-6; D is perhaps TRBD2 (6 bases). In nucleotides, the CDR3 is TGTGCCAGCAGCTGGCGGGACGGTAACTCTGGGGCCAACGTCCTGACTTTC. This sequence encodes CASSWRDGNSGANVLTF.